One sample yielded the 27 T cell receptor beta chains listed below, sequenced in a study of blood T cells in healthy people across ages. Sample-barcoded 5' priming and a J-beta primer mix drove a second PCR of 7 to 11 cycles. TCRdb passed the 5' RACE reads through MiXCR, listing each CDR3 protein once. The sample includes about 970,000 distinct CDR3 sequences, about 51% of them seen just once. The source material was blood. The source of these receptors is a woman aged 55-70 years in good health.

This clonotype was detected many times. The genes are TRBV7-2 and TRBJ1-5, with 9 bases aligning to TRBD1. The germline CDR1 and CDR2 sequences are SGHTA and FQGNSA. This CDR3 is 15 amino acids long. Losses at the gene ends were 2 bases for V and 5 bases for J; bases not matched to a gene: 4. The CDR3 here is CASSLRQGGDQPQHF. The CDR3 DNA sequence: TGTGCCAGCAGCTTAAGACAGGGGGGAGATCAGCCCCAGCATTTT.

The chain employs TRBV19 and TRBJ2-1; D remains unclear. V dropped 3 bases and J dropped 2 bases, with 14 bases sitting between them. Germline V gives CDR1 LNHDA, CDR2 SQIVND (reference sequence). This CDR3 is built from 16 residues. The CDR3 DNA is TGTGCCAGTAGTATGGCCCTCCCTAGGGCCTACAATGAGCAGTTCTTC. This translates into CASSMALPRAYNEQFF.

This clonotype occurred a few times. The chain links TRBV12-3 or TRBV12-4 to TRBJ2-7, with D unresolved. Trimming shortened V by 3 bases and J by 3 bases, and 12 bases separated the two germline ends. CDR3 length: 14 amino acids. The CDR3: CASSFYSPIYEQYF. The CDR3 DNA sequence: TGTGCCAGCAGTTTCTACAGCCCGATCTACGAGCAGTACTTC.

The J gene is TRBJ2-7, the V gene TRBV29-1, with 7 bases that match TRBD1. The trim removed 1 base at V and 3 bases at J, leaving 6 bases unmatched. The CDR3 is 14 amino acids. Germline V gene sequence: CDR1 SQVTM, CDR2 ANQGSEA. The DNA for the CDR3 is TGCAGCGTTGAAGTGCGACAGGGTTTCTACGAGCAGTACTTC. Protein product: CSVEVRQGFYEQYF.

The V and J genes are TRBV7-2 and TRBJ2-7, with 11 bases that match TRBD1. Trimming cost V 5 bases and J 6 bases; bases outside gene matches: 6. The germline gives CDR1 SGHTA, CDR2 FQGNSA. There are 14 residues in the CDR3. CDR3 residues: CASSQDRGRGEQYF. The CDR3 region has the DNA TGTGCCAGCAGCCAGGACAGGGGGCGCGGCGAGCAGTACTTC.

This clonotype was counted a few times. The rearrangement links TRBV7-9 to TRBJ2-1; 11 bases fit TRBD2. This CDR3 is 17 amino acids long. The V segment lost 1 base and the J segment 5 bases; nucleotides outside the gene matches: 7. Germline V gene data show CDR1 as SEHNR and CDR2 as FQNEAQ (reference sequence). The CDR3, as DNA: TGTGCCAGCAGCTTAGAGATAGCGGGAGGGCCCCACAATGAGCAGTTCTTC. Amino acids: CASSLEIAGGPHNEQFF. Filled out from reference TRBV7-9 and TRBJ2-1, the complete variable domain reads DTGVSQNPRHKITKRGQNVTFRCDPISEHNRLYWYRQTLGQGPEFLTYFQNEAQLEKSRLLSDRFSAERPKGSFSTLEIQRTEQGDSAMYLCASSLEIAGGPHNEQFFGPGTRLTVL.

This clonotype was recorded a few times. The chain recombines TRBV29-1 with TRBJ2-1, with D perhaps TRBD2 (6 bases). V shed 4 bases and J shed 8 bases, with 15 bases lying between them. This CDR3 has 13 residues. From germline, CDR1 is SQVTM and CDR2 ANQGSEA. CDR3 in DNA: TGCAGCGTTGGGGACTCGCGAGGGTATGAGCAGTTCTTC. Its protein product is CSVGDSRGYEQFF.

The chain recombines TRBV7-9 with TRBJ2-1; D unresolved. Trimming removed 1 base at V and 6 bases at J, with 10 bases between. The V gene's germline CDR1 is SEHNR and CDR2 FQNEAQ (reference sequence). The CDR3 is made up of 14 amino acids. The chain's CDR3 is CASSLEVGPNEQFF. The DNA for the CDR3 is TGTGCCAGCAGCTTAGAGGTCGGACCCAATGAGCAGTTCTTC.

Here the CDR3 DNA reads TGTGCCAGCAGTCCCCCGGGACTAGGGACAGATACGCAGTATTTT. Residues: CASSPPGLGTDTQYF. The rearrangement joins TRBV12-3 or TRBV12-4 to TRBJ2-3; 8 bases agree with TRBD2. CDR3 size: 15 residues. V trimming: 5 bases; J trimming: 3 bases; junction bases outside the gene matches: 7.

In the case of this clonotype: A read error may be the cause here, since a much bigger clone is one base away. The J gene is TRBJ2-7, the V gene TRBV6-6, with 11 nucleotides matching TRBD1. CDR3 size: 15 residues. Germline-derived CDR1 and CDR2 are MNHNY and SVGAGI (reference sequence). The CDR3 DNA reads TGTACCAGCAGACCCGGACAGGGGGCTTCCTACGAGCAGTACTTC. This gives the protein CTSRPGQGASYEQYF.

V is TRBV6-5 and J is TRBJ2-7; D possibly corresponds to TRBD2 (5 bases). The ends were cut back, 6 bases at V and 3 bases at J, with 15 bases in the middle. Germline loops: CDR1 MNHEY, CDR2 SVGAGI. The CDR3 is made up of 14 amino acids. In DNA form, the CDR3 reads TGTGCCAGCAGCTCGCGTGAGGGATACTACGAGCAGTACTTC. Protein sequence: CASSSREGYYEQYF.

The chain carries TRBV9 and TRBJ2-7, with 10 bases lining up with TRBD2. Germline CDR1 and CDR2: SGDLS and YYNGEE. The length of the CDR3 is 15 residues. The J segment lost 5 bases and the V segment lost 4 bases, leaving 9 bases of the junction unmatched. CDR3 sequence: CASSFSGRLFHEQYF. In nucleotides, the CDR3 is TGTGCCAGCAGCTTTAGCGGGAGGCTTTTCCACGAGCAGTACTTC.

The gene calls are TRBV4-2 and TRBJ2-7, with TRBD1 as a possible D gene (6 bases). This CDR3 spans 16 amino acids. The germline CDR1 and CDR2 sequences are LGHNA and YNFKEQ. The V end was cut by 4 bases, the J end by 0 bases, with 16 bases between. This chain's CDR3 is CASSPAAGANSYEQYF. CDR3 in DNA: TGTGCCAGCAGCCCGGCGGCAGGGGCCAACTCCTACGAGCAGTACTTC.

This clonotype came up once. The chain has TRBV4-1 and TRBJ2-1; 8 bases agree with TRBD2. This CDR3 comprises 17 residues. CDR1 is MGHRA and CDR2 is YSYEKL in the germline V gene. V lost 6 bases, J lost 6 bases, and 16 bases stayed unmatched. The CDR3 here is CASSLGRTSSCSNEQFF. The DNA for the CDR3 is TGCGCCAGCAGTCTGGGCAGGACTAGCTCGTGCTCCAATGAGCAGTTCTTC.

The rearrangement uses TRBV6-2 or TRBV6-3 and TRBJ2-2, with 8 bases matching TRBD1. Looked up from germline, CDR1 is MNHEY and CDR2 is SVGEGT. The V segment lost 4 bases and the J segment 3 bases; nucleotides outside the gene matches: 10. The CDR3 loop spans 17 amino acids. The CDR3 nucleotides read TGTGCCAGCAGTTCCGTGGGCAGGGGGCTCTACACCGGGGAGCTGTTTTTT. Its translation is CASSSVGRGLYTGELFF.

This clonotype was seen only a few times. This rearrangement joins TRBV7-2 to TRBJ2-5, with D possibly matching TRBD2 (5 bases). Germline V gene lookup returns CDR1 SGHTA and CDR2 FQGNSA. The ends were cut back, 5 bases at V and 4 bases at J, with 17 bases in the middle. The CDR3 consists of 15 residues. The CDR3 spells CASSRNPTGGETQYF. In nucleotides, the CDR3 is TGTGCCAGCAGCCGAAATCCGACTGGAGGAGAGACCCAGTACTTC.

V is TRBV10-3 and J is TRBJ2-3; the D gene is possibly TRBD1 (5 bases). V was trimmed by 5 bases and J by 2 bases, leaving 11 bases between them. This CDR3 region has 14 residues. The germline gives CDR1 ENHRY, CDR2 SYGVKD. CDR3 DNA sequence: TGTGCCATCAGTCAAGGACAAGACACAGATACGCAGTATTTT. It is translated as CAISQGQDTDTQYF.

The V gene is TRBV5-8, the J gene TRBJ1-2, with D tentatively TRBD1 (6 bases). This CDR3 region has 15 residues. CDR1 is SGHTS and CDR2 is YDEGEE in the germline V gene. Trimming cost V 6 bases and J 7 bases, with 22 bases left between them. CDR3 sequence reads: CASTDRASRGFGYTF. The CDR3 DNA follows: TGTGCCAGCACGGACAGAGCTAGTAGGGGGTTTGGCTACACCTTC.

This chain uses TRBV20-1 with TRBJ1-5; 8 bases line up with TRBD1. With 4 bases clipped from V and 3 bases from J, the junction kept 8 bases outside the gene matches. In germline, CDR1 is DFQATT, CDR2 SNEGSKA (reference sequence). The CDR3 covers 15 residues. The CDR3 sequence is CSAIQWDRYNQPQHF. DNA of the CDR3: TGCAGTGCTATACAATGGGACAGGTACAATCAGCCCCAGCATTTT.

The genes are TRBV20-1 and TRBJ2-7; a possible D gene is TRBD2 (5 bases). Trimming took 4 bases from V and 5 from J, leaving 18 bases between them. This CDR3 is built from 14 residues. Germline CDR1 DFQATT, CDR2 SNEGSKA (reference sequence). CDR3: CSATGDSGRHEQYF. The CDR3 nucleotides read TGCAGTGCTACCGGGGATAGTGGGCGGCACGAGCAGTACTTC.

This chain links TRBV25-1 with TRBJ2-3; tentative D call: TRBD1 (5 bases). The CDR3 has 15 residues. Per the germline V gene, CDR1 is MGHDK and CDR2 is SYGVNS. The germline V and J ends were trimmed by 6 bases and 1 base, with 14 bases remaining between them. CDR3 DNA: TGTGCCAGCAGCCAAAGGGCCAGGGGCACAGATACGCAGTATTTT. It encodes CASSQRARGTDTQYF.

With respect to this clonotype: At one end the junction does not follow the germline gene, possibly because of a read error. The chain employs TRBV18 and TRBJ2-5; no firm D call. Germline assignment: CDR1 KGHSH and CDR2 LQKENI. The CDR3 totals 12 residues. CDR3 coding DNA: TGTGCCGGCTCACCCGATCAAGAGACCCAGTACTTC. It translates to CAGSPDQETQYF.

This clonotype was found a few times. V is TRBV6-2 or TRBV6-3 and J is TRBJ2-6; possible D gene TRBD2, 6 bases. Germline V CDR1 and CDR2: MNHEY, SVGEGT. Deletions cut 4 bases from V and 0 bases from J, with 13 bases between. This CDR3 contains 17 residues. CDR3 amino acids: CASSWGTPLSGANVLTF. DNA for the CDR3: TGTGCCAGCAGTTGGGGGACTCCACTCTCTGGGGCCAACGTCCTGACTTTC.

V is TRBV2 and J is TRBJ2-7; 7 bases map to TRBD2. Germline loops: CDR1 SNHLY, CDR2 FYNNEI. The CDR3 has 14 residues. The V gene end was trimmed by 4 bases and the J gene end by 0 bases; junction bases not matched to a gene: 3. Here the CDR3 reads CASSVERDSYEQYF. CDR3 coding DNA: TGTGCCAGCAGTGTTGAGCGGGACTCCTACGAGCAGTACTTC.

This sequence joins TRBV29-1 and TRBJ1-2; D perhaps matches TRBD1 (6 bases). V shed 5 bases and J shed 0 bases, with 13 bases lying between them. The CDR3 runs to 14 residues. The germline CDR1 and CDR2 sequences are SQVTM and ANQGSEA. CDR3 amino acids: CSVLGQGTNYGYTF. The CDR3 DNA sequence: TGCAGCGTTCTAGGGCAGGGGACTAACTATGGCTACACCTTC.

This chain connects TRBV7-2 to TRBJ2-7; 10 positions agree with TRBD1. V was clipped by 3 bases and J by 7 bases; unmatched bases: 12. The germline V gene encodes CDR1 SGHTA and CDR2 FQGNSA. The CDR3 has 16 residues. The CDR3 is CASSLEGQGKGNEQYF. Written as DNA, the CDR3 is TGTGCCAGCAGCTTGGAGGGACAGGGGAAAGGCAATGAGCAGTACTTC.

The chain is built from TRBV28 and TRBJ2-7, with TRBD2 identical over 8 bases. This CDR3 has 15 amino acids. V lost 4 bases and J lost 7; bases outside the gene matches: 12. CDR1 and CDR2 from the germline V gene are MDHEN and SYDVKM. For the CDR3, the DNA is TGTGCCAGCAGTTCCGGGACTAGGGGTACGGGTGAGCAGTACTTC. It yields the protein CASSSGTRGTGEQYF.